This TCR beta chain was sequenced for a study of cytomegalovirus exposure and HLA in healthy donors. 13 Jbeta primers and 60 Vbeta primers were used for the PCR. Measured with immunoSEQ multiplex PCR; TCRdb has only the in-frame clones, and not every one. The profile shows under 200,000 clones, around 85% of them singletons. The sample taken for sequencing was PBMCs. The clonotype originates from a human donor in good health.

CDR3: CASRSWDTAYEQYF. Written as DNA, the CDR3 is TGTGCCAGCAGGAGCTGGGACACAGCCTACGAGCAGTACTTC. The V call is TRBV28, the J call TRBJ2-7, with D possibly being TRBD1 (6 bases). The CDR3 runs to 14 residues. CDR1 and CDR2 (germline): MDHEN, SYDVKM. Trimming took 6 bases from V and 2 from J, leaving 14 bases between them.